The sequence of this T cell receptor (beta chain) was determined in a study of identifying expanded T cells in peripheral blood. Study findings and constraints: Differentially abundant clones: around 1.2 between replicates, about 16 at about two weeks, 19 to 20 at four. Clone count variance between approximately two-week samples rose with total template count.

As to this clone: Its specificity is not known.

No infections or other immune events were documented during collection. Assay: immunoSEQ multiplex PCR; the TCRdb copy retains only in-frame clones and omits some. The sample has tens of thousands of clones, about four fifths seen once. The V end was cut by 3 bases, the J end by 3 bases, with 12 bases between. This CDR3 has 14 amino acids. Germline lookup yields CDR1 KGHSH and CDR2 LQKENI. The clonotype comes from a person between 18 and 75 years old in good health. Material: blood. The chain joins TRBV18 to TRBJ2-7; D remains unclear. CDR3 sequence reads: CASSPGRTDYEQYF. Here the CDR3 DNA reads TGTGCCAGCTCACCGGGCCGGACGGACTACGAGCAGTACTTC.